This TCR beta chain was identified during a study of vaccination effects on CD4 cells after COVID-19 (dated by TCRdb to 2021 to 2024). For context, the study as a whole: Post-vaccine samples across the study were collected a median of 72 days after the second dose, with a range of 14 to 241. In both COVID-19 convalescent patients and infection-naive vaccine recipients, the study compared SARS-CoV-2 spike-specific CD4+ TCR repertoires from before mRNA vaccination with those from after it. The full study included some eleven COVID-19 convalescent patients and several SARS-CoV-2-naive healthy vaccine recipients. In the study, cultures from other donors were sequenced using the Oncomine TCR Beta short-read assay on an Illumina iSeq 100.

Study-wide conclusions, independent of this receptor: The study was limited by a small number of convalescent patients, and early post-infection timepoints were lacking. Marked clonal contraction was observed in both infection-induced and vaccine-induced clones at late post-vaccination timepoints, consistent with waning T cell responses. Among healthy vaccine recipients, nearly all vaccine-induced clones were SARS-CoV-2 mono-reactive, and just 1 of 255 was cross-reactive with common cold coronaviruses.

In the ViraFEST assay, PBMC were stimulated with viral peptide pools, and TCR sequencing was then used to find antigen-specific CD4+ T cell clonotypes based on their expansion. After approximately eleven days of culture, CD4+ T cells were isolated with the EasySep CD4+ T cell isolation kit. Each participant got two doses of an mRNA SARS-CoV-2 vaccine, either BNT162b2 or mRNA-1273. The absence of prior SARS-CoV-2 infection in healthy vaccine recipients was confirmed by negative nucleocapsid antibodies before and after vaccination. A few million PBMC per well were cultured with around 10 ug/ml peptides in IMDM containing roughly 5% human AB serum, approximately 10 IU/ml IL-2 and gentamicin. On days 3 and 7, half of the culture medium was replaced with fresh IL-2-containing medium. Each peptide stimulation condition was cultured in triplicate wells unless otherwise noted. PBMC were separated from whole blood using Ficoll-Paque Plus gradient centrifugation and were then either cryopreserved at -140C or used fresh. The overlapping peptide pools covered the spike proteins of SARS-CoV-2 as well as those of the common cold coronaviruses HCoV-NL63, HCoV-OC43 and HCoV-229E. The QIAamp micro DNA kit was used to extract genomic DNA from the cultured CD4+ T cells.

In the case of this clone: The antigen it binds to is not known. Per-nucleotide qualities are absent, and no much larger clonotype sits a single base away.

The library was produced with the immunoSEQ multiplex PCR assay. DNA from the cultured and isolated CD4+ T cells underwent TCR beta CDR3 sequencing. Per the source publication's procedure: Non-productive TCR sequences were removed, reads were trimmed to the CDR3 region, and CDR3s of at least 7 amino acids were retained. The MANAFEST web app was used to identify antigen-specific clonotypes by comparing expansion in peptide wells with expansion in reference cultures. For clones to be considered positive, expansion at FDR<0.05 versus reference and all other wells, an odds ratio above 5, and a frequency above 0.1% in two replicate wells were required. A clonotype was defined as cross-reactive if the clonotype was significantly expanded both in SARS-CoV-2 spike wells and in at least one common cold coronavirus spike condition. Levenshtein distance calculated with the stringdist R package was used to assess CDR3 similarity, and unrooted trees were constructed with ape in R 3.6.1. The table comes from immuneACCESS by way of TCRdb, which keeps in-frame sequences with V and J called. Part of the clones is missing from these tables; in studies checked, under half for an unresolved V gene and the rest for unknown reasons. The V and J calls and clone size are taken from that table; D and trimming were inferred from the DNA. The sample includes roughly 24,000 clones, with about four fifths observed a single time. Together, the top ten hold about 5.3% of the sample.

From its cysteine to its phenylalanine, the CDR3 spans 16 amino acids. Only the CDR3 part of the read is kept: 48 bases, read in frame from the first base. Trimming removed 0 bases from V and 6 bases from J; the gene matches leave 8 bases unexplained. As encoded in the germline V gene, CDR1 is SGDLS while CDR2 is YYNGEE. The receptor's source is a human donor who received a COVID-19 vaccine. Some clones in this sample may be carry-over from other donors' samples. The sequencing used CD4+ T cells from PBMCs cultured with SARS-CoV-2 spike peptides, collected after COVID-19 vaccination. In light of the paper, this sample's cell subset or site label describes: SARS-CoV-2 spike overlapping peptide pool stimulation. The chain uses TRBV9 and TRBJ2-3, with 9 bases in between that match TRBD2. The CDR3 reads CASSVAFAGGMDTQYF. The bases read TGTGCCAGCAGCGTAGCTTTCGCGGGGGGGATGGATACGCAGTATTTT.